This T cell receptor (beta chain) was sequenced for a study of cytomegalovirus exposure and HLA in healthy donors. Study-level findings and limits: A classifier reportedly called cytomegalovirus status with high sensitivity and specificity. Differences between HLA loci emerged in a later analysis of TCR association rates, with DRB1 most and HLA-C fewest. The study flagged fewer than 200 TCR beta chains as cytomegalovirus-associated.

The primer mix had 60 Vbeta and 13 Jbeta primers. Only in-frame clones appear in the TCRdb table, and some are missing; sequencing was by immunoSEQ multiplex PCR. The top ten hold 1% of the sample, which has roughly 150,000 clones, about 85% seen once. V shed 6 bases and J 5 bases; nucleotides not matched to a gene: 15. The CDR3 runs to 17 residues. CDR1 and CDR2 from the germline V gene are MDHEN and SYDVKM. With respect to this clone: Its antigen remains unidentified.

Healthy bone marrow donors made up the cohort. The material sequenced was PBMCs. The gene calls are TRBV28 and TRBJ1-2, with 10 bases identical to TRBD1. This receptor was taken from a boy aged 2 to 10 in good health and CMV-seronegative. Here the CDR3 reads CASSDIGGTGVQYGYTF. The CDR3 DNA follows: TGTGCCAGCAGCGACATCGGGGGGACAGGGGTACAATATGGCTACACCTTC.